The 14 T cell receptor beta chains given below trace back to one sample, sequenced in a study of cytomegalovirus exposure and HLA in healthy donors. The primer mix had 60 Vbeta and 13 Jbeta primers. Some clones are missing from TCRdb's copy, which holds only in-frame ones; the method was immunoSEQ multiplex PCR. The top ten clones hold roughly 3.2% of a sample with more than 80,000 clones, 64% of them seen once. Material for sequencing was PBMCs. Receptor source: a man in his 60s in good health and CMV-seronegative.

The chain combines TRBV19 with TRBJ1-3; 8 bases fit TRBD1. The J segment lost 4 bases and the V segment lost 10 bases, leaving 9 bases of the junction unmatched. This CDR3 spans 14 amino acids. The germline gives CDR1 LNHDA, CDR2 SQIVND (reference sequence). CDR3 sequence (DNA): TGTGCCACAGAGGACAGGGCCGGAGGAAACACCATATATTTT. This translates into CATEDRAGGNTIYF.

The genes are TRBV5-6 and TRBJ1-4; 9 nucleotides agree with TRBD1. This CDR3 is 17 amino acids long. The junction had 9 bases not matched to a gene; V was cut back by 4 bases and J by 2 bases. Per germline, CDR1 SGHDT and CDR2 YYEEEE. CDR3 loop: CASSNYRDRVTNEKLFF. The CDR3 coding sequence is TGTGCCAGCAGCAATTACCGGGACAGGGTTACTAATGAAAAACTGTTTTTT.

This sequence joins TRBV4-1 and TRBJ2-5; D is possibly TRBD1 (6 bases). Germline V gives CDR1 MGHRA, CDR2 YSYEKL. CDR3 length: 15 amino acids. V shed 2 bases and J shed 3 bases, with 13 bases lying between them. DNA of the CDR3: TGCGCCAGCAGCCAAAGTAGGGGGTTTGAAGAGACCCAGTACTTC. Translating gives CASSQSRGFEETQYF.

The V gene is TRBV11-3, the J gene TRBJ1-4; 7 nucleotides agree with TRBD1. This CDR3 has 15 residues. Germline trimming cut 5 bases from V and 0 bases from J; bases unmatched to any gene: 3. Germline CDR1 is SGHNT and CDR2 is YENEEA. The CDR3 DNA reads TGTGCCAGCAGCCAAGGGACAGCAACTAATGAAAAACTGTTTTTT. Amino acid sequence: CASSQGTATNEKLFF. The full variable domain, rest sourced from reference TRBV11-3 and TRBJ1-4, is EAGVVQSPRYKIIEKKQPVAFWCNPISGHNTLYWYLQNLGQGPELLIRYENEEAVDDSQLPKDRFSAERLKGVDSTLKIQPAELGDSAVYLCASSQGTATNEKLFFGSGTQLSVL.

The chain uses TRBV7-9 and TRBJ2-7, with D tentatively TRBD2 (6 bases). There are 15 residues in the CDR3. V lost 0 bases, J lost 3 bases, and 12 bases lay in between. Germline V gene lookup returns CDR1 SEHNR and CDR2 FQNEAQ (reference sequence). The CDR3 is CASSLAGSGNYEQYF. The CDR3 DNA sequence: TGTGCCAGCAGCTTAGCCGGGAGCGGCAACTACGAGCAGTACTTC.

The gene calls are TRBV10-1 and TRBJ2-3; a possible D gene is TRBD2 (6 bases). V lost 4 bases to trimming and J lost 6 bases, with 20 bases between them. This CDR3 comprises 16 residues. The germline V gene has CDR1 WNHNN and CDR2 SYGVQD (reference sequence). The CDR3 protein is CASSGRRGLNMDTQYF. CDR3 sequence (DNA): TGCGCCAGCAGTGGCAGGAGGGGCTTAAATATGGATACGCAGTATTTT.

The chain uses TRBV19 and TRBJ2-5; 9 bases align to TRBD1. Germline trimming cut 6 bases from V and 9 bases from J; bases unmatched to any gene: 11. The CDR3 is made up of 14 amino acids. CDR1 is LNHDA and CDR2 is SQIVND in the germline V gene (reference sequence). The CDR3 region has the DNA TGTGCCAGTAGAAGTGGGACAGGGTTATCGGCCCAGTACTTC. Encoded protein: CASRSGTGLSAQYF.

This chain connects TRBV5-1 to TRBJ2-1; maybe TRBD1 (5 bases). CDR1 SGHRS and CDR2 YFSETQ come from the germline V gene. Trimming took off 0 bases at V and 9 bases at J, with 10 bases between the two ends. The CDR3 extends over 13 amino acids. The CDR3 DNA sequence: TGCGCCAGCAGCTTGGCCGGTAGGGGTGAGCAGTTCTTC. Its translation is CASSLAGRGEQFF.

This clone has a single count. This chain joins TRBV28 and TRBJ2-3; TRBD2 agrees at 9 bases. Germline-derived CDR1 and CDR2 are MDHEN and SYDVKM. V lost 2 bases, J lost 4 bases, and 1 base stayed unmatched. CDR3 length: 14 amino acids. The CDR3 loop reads CASSLSGGPDTQYF. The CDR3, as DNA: TGTGCCAGCAGTTTAAGCGGGGGGCCAGATACGCAGTATTTT. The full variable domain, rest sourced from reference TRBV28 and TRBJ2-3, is DVKVTQSSRYLVKRTGEKVFLECVQDMDHENMFWYRQDPGLGLRLIYFSYDVKMKEKGDIPEGYSVSREKKERFSLILESASTNQTSMYLCASSLSGGPDTQYFGPGTRLTVL.

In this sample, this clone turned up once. DNA of the CDR3: TGTGCCAGCCTAGGAGGATCAGGAGGCTACACCTTC. This sequence encodes CASLGGSGGYTF. The J gene is TRBJ1-2, the V gene TRBV6-5; D not certain. From germline, CDR1 is MNHEY and CDR2 SVGAGI. Deletions cut 8 bases from V and 8 bases from J, with 15 bases between. The CDR3 has 12 residues.

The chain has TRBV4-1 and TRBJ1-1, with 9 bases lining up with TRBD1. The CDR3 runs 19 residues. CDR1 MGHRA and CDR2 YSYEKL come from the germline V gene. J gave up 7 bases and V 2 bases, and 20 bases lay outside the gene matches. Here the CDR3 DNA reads TGCGCCAGCAGCCAACTTACGGACAGGGGCCCGCGCATGGGTGTTGAAGCTTTCTTT. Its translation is CASSQLTDRGPRMGVEAFF.

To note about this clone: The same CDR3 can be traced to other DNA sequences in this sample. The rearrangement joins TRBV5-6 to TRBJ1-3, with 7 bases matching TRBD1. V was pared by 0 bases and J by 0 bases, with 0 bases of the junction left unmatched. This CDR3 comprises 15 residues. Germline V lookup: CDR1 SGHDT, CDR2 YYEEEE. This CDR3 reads CASSLAGGSGNTIYF. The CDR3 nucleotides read TGTGCCAGCAGCTTGGCAGGGGGCTCTGGAAACACCATATATTTT.

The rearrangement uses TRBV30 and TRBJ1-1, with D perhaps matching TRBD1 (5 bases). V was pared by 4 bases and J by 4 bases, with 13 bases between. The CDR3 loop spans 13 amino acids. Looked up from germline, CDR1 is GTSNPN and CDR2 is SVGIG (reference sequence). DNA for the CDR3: TGTGCCTGGAAAATGGCTGGGGCCACTGAAGCTTTCTTT. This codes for CAWKMAGATEAFF.

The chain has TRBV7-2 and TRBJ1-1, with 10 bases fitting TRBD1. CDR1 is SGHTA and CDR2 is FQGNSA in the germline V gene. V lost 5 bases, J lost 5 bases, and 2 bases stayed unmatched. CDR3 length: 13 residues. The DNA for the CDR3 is TGTGCCAGCAGCCGGGACAGGGGTACTGAAGCTTTCTTT. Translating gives CASSRDRGTEAFF. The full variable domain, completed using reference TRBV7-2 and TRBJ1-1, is GAGVSQSPSNKVTEKGKDVELRCDPISGHTALYWYRQSLGQGLEFLIYFQGNSAPDKSGLPSDRFSAERTGGSVSTLTIQRTQQEDSAVYLCASSRDRGTEAFFGQGTRLTVV.